This paragraph reports one TCR beta chain. No cognate antigen has been identified for it. Per-base quality was not reported, and no clone a single base away is much larger than it. Taken from the germline V gene (reference sequence), the CDR1 and CDR2 loops are SEHNR and FQNEAQ. From the cysteine through the phenylalanine, the CDR3 covers 14 amino acids. CDR3 DNA is the only sequence kept; it has 42 bases, read in frame from the first base. V lost 4 bases and J lost 9 bases, and the count of bases not matched to a germline gene is 8. Donors were around 37 systemically healthy Caucasian individuals from Russia aged about 6 to 100 years. Around 10 milliliters of peripheral blood were drawn from each donor into EDTA-treated Vacutainer tubes. PBMCs were isolated by Ficoll-Paque density-gradient centrifugation, with at least 7 million obtained per sample. Total RNA, at least 6 micrograms per sample, was extracted from PBMCs with Trizol reagent. For every donor, an aliquot of PBMCs went through flow cytometry to measure the percentages of naive CD45RAhigh/CD27high T cells.

This sample was taken from a study of blood T cells in healthy people across ages (dated by TCRdb to the mid-2010s). Concerning the study at large: In model experiments, template switching captured about one uniquely barcoded TCR beta cDNA molecule for every two T cells. Donors were grouped into four age groups: young (average approximately 16 years), middle-aged (less than 40), aged (over 55) and long-lived (approximately 82). The study analyzed two additional independent replicas of 1 million unique cDNA reads from the same blood draw for two donors, one aged 18 to 30 and one aged 80 or older. Using deep sequencing normalized with unique cDNA molecular identifiers, the study measured how TCR beta repertoire diversity changes with age.

What the authors observed across the whole study: Bulk unsorted PBMC profiling prevented conclusive comparison of naive and antigen-experienced compartments. Estimates of total diversity from one million sequenced T cells were regarded as lower bounds and underestimates. The percentage of naive T cells measured by flow cytometry correlated strongly with observed TCR beta diversity. Compared with the aged group, more naive CD4+ T cells, fewer expanded clones and increased TCR diversity were shown by the long-lived group, suggesting age selection. Donor CMV infection status was unknown, potentially confounding age-related changes in expanded clonotypes. Observed TCR beta diversity per million T cells fell roughly linearly with age, and a significant reduction was already apparent by age approximately 40.

Receptor amplification or capture employed 5' RACE. Reads for this sample came from an Illumina HiSeq 2500. A second PCR of roughly 7 to 11 cycles was run with a J-beta primer mix and a sample-barcoded 5' primer. Each TCR beta cDNA molecule received a unique molecular identifier from a template-switch 5' adaptor carrying 12 random nucleotides. Each sample yielded at least 3 million CDR3-containing paired-end reads. First-strand cDNA was synthesized from all RNA with the Mint cDNA synthesis kit, primed by a TRBC-specific oligonucleotide. Following uracil-DNA glycosylase treatment, a first 18-cycle PCR with universal primers M1SS and BC2_uni_R was performed on all cDNA. For the original study's pipeline: Normalization of each sample was performed by random selection of 1 million high-quality reads, each carrying a distinct molecular identifier. Reads sharing molecular identifiers were discarded rather than binned into consensus sequences. MiTCR, set to a Q25 quality threshold and the strictest error-elimination algorithm, was used for CDR3 identification, clonotype clustering and error correction. Lower-bound total TCR beta diversity was estimated with a nonparametric unseen species model using Euler transformation. TCRdb reanalyzed the raw reads on its own, using fastp at Q25 for trimming and MiXCR for clone calling, and kept in-frame beta chains. Records with the same CDR3 protein are collapsed into one entry carrying the most frequent genes and DNA. TCRdb assigned the V and J calls; the authors' analysis was not used. For this sample there are 600,000 to 850,000 distinct CDR3 sequences; around 25% appear just once. More than 8% of the sample comes from the top ten.

These data also formed part of another study, on T cells of mothers and their children. As the second paper documents: The donors were nine systemically healthy Caucasian individuals, made up of three mothers and their six children. cDNA synthesis used all of the extracted RNA, with 1.5 ug of RNA in each 15 ul reaction. Sample barcodes and 2-4 random nucleotides were added via the M1S primer in the second PCR. Over 8 million TCR beta CDR3 reads came from each mother, compared with some 3.1 million reads from each child. Thymic selection shapes the output of TCR recombination in a similar way in related and unrelated pairs, and inherited differences have a minor effect. Normalized repertoire overlap was always found to be slightly, but never significantly, higher in related mother-child pairs than in unrelated mother-child pairs. With a sensitivity of 90 to 100 clones per million clonotypes, no persistent microchimeric T cell clones were detected. Deep NGS was used in the study to compare the TCR beta repertoires of mothers and children and to look for features that separate related mother-child pairs from unrelated individuals. The mean age was about 40 +/- 4 years for the mothers and approximately 11 +/- 4 years for the children. After adapter ligation with NEBNext reagents, the libraries were sequenced on Illumina HiSeq 2000 with 100+100 nt paired-end reads. To prevent cross-contamination, the mother and child libraries were prepared one month apart and sequenced in separate runs. Each donor had between about 450,000 and 2,100,000 distinct TCR beta clonotypes identified. Naive TCR beta clonotypes were estimated from low-frequency clonotypes matched to each donor's FACS-determined naive share, without sorting.

The TCR was taken from a boy younger than 18 in good health. Material: blood. Recombination connected TRBV7-9 to TRBJ2-1; 8 nucleotides in the junction match TRBD2. The bases are TGTGCCAGCAGCTGGGGAGCGGGAGACGGTGAGCAGTTCTTC. Translated, this gives CASSWGAGDGEQFF.